Each of the 25 T cell receptor beta chains below was sequenced from the same sample in a study of siplizumab effects on memory and regulatory T cells. This table comes from immunoSEQ multiplex PCR, and its TCRdb copy is limited to in-frame clones, with some not included. The profile shows about 100,000 clones, about 94% of them singletons. Sequencing was done on a sample of non-Treg CD4+ T cells sorted from blood. The source is a human donor in good health.

This clone was found once. The rearrangement joins TRBV19 to TRBJ2-3, with no clear D. Deletions cut 11 bases from V and 1 base from J, with 19 bases between. Germline V gene data show CDR1 as LNHDA and CDR2 as SQIVND (reference sequence). CDR3 length equals 15 residues. DNA for the CDR3: TGTGCCGCTTCCTACTCCTTCCTAGGCACAGATACGCAGTATTTT. Amino acid sequence: CAASYSFLGTDTQYF.

This sequence joins TRBV6-1 and TRBJ1-5; no reliable D call. The V gene's germline CDR1 is MNHNS and CDR2 SASEGT. V lost 2 bases to trimming and J lost 3 bases, with 11 bases between them. This CDR3 region has 15 residues. CDR3 nucleotide sequence: TGTGCCAGCAGTGAATCCGGGGAATCCAATCAGCCCCAGCATTTT. Translation: CASSESGESNQPQHF.

The chain has TRBV2 and TRBJ1-4, with D tentatively TRBD1 (5 bases). CDR3 length: 16 residues. V lost 5 bases, J lost 7 bases, and 20 bases lay in between. Germline V gene data show CDR1 as SNHLY and CDR2 as FYNNEI. The CDR3 bases are TGTGCCAGCAGTCCGGTTGGGACGGATAGAAGTGAAAAACTGTTTTTT. This codes for CASSPVGTDRSEKLFF.

The chain carries TRBV18 and TRBJ2-2; D might be TRBD2 (6 bases). CDR1 and CDR2 from the germline V gene are KGHSH and LQKENI. This CDR3 has 16 amino acids. V was trimmed by 3 bases and J by 0 bases, leaving 11 bases between them. Here the CDR3 reads CASSPSGGANTGELFF. CDR3 DNA sequence: TGTGCCAGCTCACCCTCTGGAGGGGCGAACACCGGGGAGCTGTTTTTT.

J is TRBJ2-7 and V is TRBV27; weak D call: TRBD2 (6 bases). Germline assignment: CDR1 MNHEY and CDR2 SMNVEV (reference sequence). Deletions cut 8 bases from V and 3 bases from J, with 11 bases between. This CDR3 region has 12 residues. CDR3 amino acids: CASWGLNYEQYF. The CDR3, as DNA: TGTGCCAGCTGGGGACTTAACTACGAGCAGTACTTC.

The chain combines TRBV21-1 with TRBJ2-5; whether TRBD2, the table's D call, matches the DNA was not checked. TRBV21-1 is a pseudogene locus. This CDR3 is built from 13 residues. Written as DNA, the CDR3 is TGTGCCAGCAGCAACCCTGTCCGAGAGACCCAGTACTTC. As protein: CASSNPVRETQYF.

The chain has TRBV9 and TRBJ2-2; TRBD2 matches at 12 bases. The CDR3 extends over 18 amino acids. The germline gives CDR1 SGDLS, CDR2 YYNGEE. With 4 bases clipped from V and 7 bases from J, the junction kept 14 bases outside the gene matches. The CDR3 loop is CASSSLPLAGGPIGELFF. In DNA, the CDR3 is TGTGCCAGCAGCTCACTCCCCCTAGCGGGAGGGCCGATCGGGGAGCTGTTTTTT.

In this sample, this clone turned up once. The gene calls are TRBV19 and TRBJ2-6; D not certain. The germline V gene has CDR1 LNHDA and CDR2 SQIVND (reference sequence). This CDR3 has 13 residues. Trimming removed 7 bases from V and 4 bases from J, with 8 bases in between. CDR3 sequence reads: CASKLGGANVLTF. In DNA form, the CDR3 reads TGTGCCAGTAAGCTGGGAGGGGCCAACGTCCTGACTTTC.

V is TRBV15 and J is TRBJ2-2; no reliable D call. Germline V gives CDR1 LNHNV, CDR2 YYDKDF (reference sequence). V lost 0 bases to trimming and J lost 0 bases, with 17 bases between them. The CDR3 covers 19 residues. The CDR3 DNA sequence: TGTGCCACCAGCAGAGATCTTCCCCGAATGCACCCGAACACCGGGGAGCTGTTTTTT. It encodes CATSRDLPRMHPNTGELFF.

V gene TRBV28 combines with J gene TRBJ2-7; 9 bases are a match to TRBD1. The length of the CDR3 is 14 residues. The germline V gene has CDR1 MDHEN and CDR2 SYDVKM. After removal of 6 bases from V and 2 bases from J, the junction contained 5 bases not matched to a gene. In DNA form, the CDR3 reads TGTGCCAGCAGCGAGGGACAGGGCGCCTACGAGCAGTACTTC. Translating it yields CASSEGQGAYEQYF.

The J gene is TRBJ2-1, the V gene TRBV5-1; D unclear. The CDR3 is 15 residues long. Trimming took 0 bases from V and 4 from J, leaving 11 bases between them. Germline values: CDR1 SGHRS, CDR2 YFSETQ. CDR3 nucleotide sequence: TGCGCCAGCAGCTTGGCCGCGGCTGCTTACAATGAGCAGTTCTTC. This translates into CASSLAAAAYNEQFF.

In this sample, this clone turned up once. The rearrangement links TRBV6-5 to TRBJ1-1, with D uncertain. CDR3 length equals 12 residues. Germline V CDR1 and CDR2: MNHEY, SVGAGI. Deletions cut 2 bases from V and 3 bases from J, with 4 bases between. DNA of the CDR3: TGTGCCAGCAGTTACGGCCACACTGAAGCTTTCTTT. Its protein is CASSYGHTEAFF.

The J gene is TRBJ2-3, the V gene TRBV14; the D is unclear. Trimming stripped 1 base from V and 0 bases from J, with 8 bases between. The CDR3 covers 15 residues. Germline V gene data show CDR1 as SGHDN and CDR2 as FVKESK. CDR3 amino acids: CASSQVTASTDTQYF. CDR3 nucleotide sequence: TGTGCCAGCAGCCAAGTCACAGCGAGCACAGATACGCAGTATTTT.

The chain is built from TRBV7-2 and TRBJ1-4; D gene unclear. There are 15 residues in the CDR3. V was shortened by 6 bases and J by 0 bases, with 11 bases between the two germline ends. CDR1 is SGHTA, CDR2 FQGNSA, per germline. CDR3 DNA sequence: TGTGCCAGCAGGGCGCAGGCCTCAACTAATGAAAAACTGTTTTTT. Encoded protein: CASRAQASTNEKLFF.

This chain uses TRBV9 with TRBJ1-1; tentative D call: TRBD1 (6 bases). This CDR3 region has 15 residues. The V end lost 4 bases, the J end lost 1 base, and 14 bases lay between the germline ends. Germline-derived CDR1 and CDR2 are SGDLS and YYNGEE. This CDR3 reads CASSTRTDKNTEAFF. As DNA, the CDR3 is TGTGCCAGCAGCACCCGGACAGATAAGAACACTGAAGCTTTCTTT. Full variable domain (remainder filled in from reference TRBV9 and TRBJ1-1): DSGVTQTPKHLITATGQRVTLRCSPRSGDLSVYWYQQSLDQGLQFLIQYYNGEERAKGNILERFSAQQFPDLHSELNLSSLELGDSALYFCASSTRTDKNTEAFFGQGTRLTVV.

This clone has just one count. The chain employs TRBV5-1 and TRBJ2-3, with unresolved D. The germline V gene encodes CDR1 SGHRS and CDR2 YFSETQ. V was pared by 0 bases and J by 3 bases, with 8 bases between. The CDR3 has 14 amino acids. The DNA for the CDR3 is TGCGCCAGCAGCTTGGTGCCTGGGACAGATACGCAGTATTTT. The encoded protein is CASSLVPGTDTQYF.

The chain links TRBV29-1 to TRBJ2-7, with TRBD1 identical over 7 bases. The CDR3 is 14 residues long. The J segment lost 1 base and the V segment lost 1 base, leaving 4 bases of the junction unmatched. The V gene's germline CDR1 is SQVTM and CDR2 ANQGSEA. In nucleotides, the CDR3 is TGCAGCGTTGAAGTCTGGACAGGTTCCTACGAGCAGTACTTC. The encoded protein is CSVEVWTGSYEQYF.

CDR3 amino acids: CASRLAGGSPYEQYF. DNA for the CDR3: TGCGCCAGCAGACTAGCGGGAGGGTCCCCCTACGAGCAGTACTTC. This sequence joins TRBV5-1 and TRBJ2-7, with TRBD2 matching over 13 bases. Per the germline V gene, CDR1 is SGHRS and CDR2 is YFSETQ. The CDR3 extends over 15 amino acids. The V segment lost 5 bases and the J segment 2 bases; nucleotides outside the gene matches: 4.

This clone has just one count. The rearrangement links TRBV11-2 to TRBJ1-2; TRBD1 agrees at 9 bases. The CDR3 contains 14 residues. With 5 bases clipped from V and 7 bases from J, the junction kept 8 bases outside the gene matches. CDR1 is SGHAT, CDR2 FQNNGV, per germline. The CDR3 DNA is TGTGCCAGCAGCCGGACCGGACAGGGGTTTGGCTACACCTTC. Its protein is CASSRTGQGFGYTF.

The chain carries TRBV5-4 and TRBJ2-3; TRBD2 is a possible D gene (6 bases). CDR1 is SGHNT, CDR2 YYREEE, per germline (reference sequence). This CDR3 has 13 residues. The germline V and J ends were trimmed by 2 bases and 4 bases, with 8 bases remaining between them. CDR3 DNA sequence: TGTGCCAGCAGCTTTCCGGGAGCAGATACGCAGTATTTT. This gives the protein CASSFPGADTQYF.

V usage is TRBV18 and J usage is TRBJ1-5; no clear D. Germline lookup yields CDR1 KGHSH and CDR2 LQKENI. The CDR3 is made up of 13 amino acids. Trimming took off 2 bases at V and 6 bases at J, with 8 bases between the two ends. CDR3 region: CASSPGTVQPQHF. The CDR3 nucleotides read TGTGCCAGCTCACCAGGAACAGTTCAGCCCCAGCATTTT.

In nucleotides, the CDR3 is TGTGCCAGCAGTGAAACTGATAACTATGGCTACACCTTC. It specifies CASSETDNYGYTF. V usage is TRBV2 and J usage is TRBJ1-2; D is unresolved. V lost 2 bases and J 1 base, leaving 5 bases between the germline ends. Per germline, CDR1 SNHLY and CDR2 FYNNEI. CDR3 length: 13 residues.

This clone has ten or more counts. The chain employs TRBV6-5 and TRBJ1-5; D call uncertain. V lost 5 bases, J lost 6 bases, and 11 bases lay in between. The germline V gene encodes CDR1 MNHEY and CDR2 SVGAGI. This CDR3 comprises 13 residues. The chain's CDR3 is CASSIYTGQPQHF. DNA of the CDR3: TGTGCCAGCAGTATCTATACGGGTCAGCCCCAGCATTTT.

The chain employs TRBV18 and TRBJ2-2; D may be TRBD2 (6 bases). The ends were cut back, 8 bases at V and 0 bases at J, with 13 bases in the middle. Germline V gene data show CDR1 as KGHSH and CDR2 as LQKENI. The CDR3 has 15 residues. In DNA form, the CDR3 reads TGTGCCAGCACAACCGGGACTGCGAACACCGGGGAGCTGTTTTTT. This translates into CASTTGTANTGELFF.

The rearrangement links TRBV6-1 to TRBJ1-4, with 8 bases lining up with TRBD1. J gave up 7 bases and V 0 bases, and 13 bases lay outside the gene matches. Germline V gene lookup returns CDR1 MNHNS and CDR2 SASEGT. The CDR3 covers 18 residues. As DNA, the CDR3 is TGTGCCAGCAGTGAAGCGCGGGGGAGGGGCAGGGGGCGTGAAAAACTGTTTTTT. It encodes CASSEARGRGRGREKLFF.